The rows below give T cell receptor beta chains drawn from one sample of a study of shared clonotypes between healthy human individuals. Here immunoSEQ multiplex PCR was the method, and the copy in TCRdb shows in-frame clones only, minus some. The sample shows some 1,400,000 clones, over 95% of them seen only once. Source material: naive CD4+ T cells sorted from blood. These receptors all stem from a man aged 25-40 years in good health. Each CDR3 is given with its conserved first and last residue. A D gene is named only where the DNA matches it firmly. Not all rows give a size; the values are once, few, many and, for expanded clones, a class.

j_gene: TRBJ1-2
abundance: NA
d_gene: TRBD1
v_gene: TRBV9
CDR3nt: TGTGCCAGCAGCGTCGGCAGGGGGCGCGGTGGCTACACCTTC
CDR3aa: CASSVGRGRGGYTF

j_gene: TRBJ1-5
abundance: NA
d_gene: NA
v_gene: TRBV6-1
CDR3nt: TGTGCCAGCAGTGAAACAGGGCGTCAGCCCCAGCATTTT
CDR3aa: CASSETGRQPQHF

j_gene: TRBJ2-7
abundance: once
d_gene: NA
v_gene: TRBV7-2
CDR3nt: TGTGCCAGCAGCCTACAGGGAATGTCCTACGAGCAGTACTTC
CDR3aa: CASSLQGMSYEQYF

j_gene: TRBJ2-5
abundance: NA
d_gene: TRBD2
v_gene: TRBV11-2
CDR3nt: TGTGCCAGCAGCCACTTTCGGGCGGCGGGGGTACCAAGGACCCAGTACTTC
CDR3aa: CASSHFRAAGVPRTQYF

j_gene: TRBJ2-1
abundance: NA
d_gene: TRBD2
v_gene: TRBV4-1
CDR3nt: TGCGCCAGCAGCCAGCTAGCGGGAGGCAGCTACAATGAGCAGTTCTTC
CDR3aa: CASSQLAGGSYNEQFF

j_gene: TRBJ2-7
abundance: NA
d_gene: NA
v_gene: TRBV7-8
CDR3nt: TGTGCCAGCAGCTTAGGAAGGGAGGTCTCCTACGAGCAGTACTTC
CDR3aa: CASSLGREVSYEQYF

j_gene: TRBJ2-3
abundance: NA
d_gene: NA
v_gene: TRBV19
CDR3nt: TGTGCCAGTAGTATAGGTCCTAGCACAGATACGCAGTATTTT
CDR3aa: CASSIGPSTDTQYF

j_gene: TRBJ2-1
abundance: NA
d_gene: TRBD1
v_gene: TRBV29-1
CDR3nt: TGCAGCGCCGCACGGACAGGGGAGGATGAGCAGTTCTTC
CDR3aa: CSAARTGEDEQFF

j_gene: TRBJ1-1
abundance: NA
d_gene: TRBD1
v_gene: TRBV5-4
CDR3nt: TGTGCCAGCAGCCCTTACAGGGGGTTGGACACTGAAGCTTTCTTT
CDR3aa: CASSPYRGLDTEAFF

j_gene: TRBJ2-2
abundance: NA
d_gene: NA
v_gene: TRBV10-1
CDR3nt: TGCGCCAGCAGTGTAGGGTTGAGTGGCACCGGGGAGCTGTTTTTT
CDR3aa: CASSVGLSGTGELFF

j_gene: TRBJ2-7
abundance: NA
d_gene: NA
v_gene: TRBV6-1
CDR3nt: TGTGCCAGCAGTGCGGAACAGGGATCAATTTCCCTGGAGCAGTACTTC
CDR3aa: CASSAEQGSISLEQYF

j_gene: TRBJ2-1
abundance: NA
d_gene: NA
v_gene: TRBV2
CDR3nt: TGTGCCAGCAGTATTCAGGGGTTGGTTGAGCAGTTCTTC
CDR3aa: CASSIQGLVEQFF

j_gene: TRBJ2-3
abundance: NA
d_gene: NA
v_gene: TRBV29-1
CDR3nt: TGCAGCGTTGAAGTACCCCTTGGACGGGGCATGTTATGGACAGATACGCAGTATTTT
CDR3aa: CSVEVPLGRGMLWTDTQYF

j_gene: TRBJ1-3
abundance: NA
d_gene: TRBD1
v_gene: TRBV7-6
CDR3nt: TGTGCCAGCAGCTTATATCCGAAGGGGACAGCACTCTCTGGAAACACCATATATTTT
CDR3aa: CASSLYPKGTALSGNTIYF

j_gene: TRBJ2-3
abundance: once
d_gene: TRBD2
v_gene: TRBV2
CDR3nt: TGTGCCAGCAGTGAACTAGCGGGAGCAGATACGCAGTATTTT
CDR3aa: CASSELAGADTQYF

j_gene: TRBJ2-3
abundance: NA
d_gene: TRBD1
v_gene: TRBV7-9
CDR3nt: TGTGCCAGCAGCTTAGGGGACAGGGGAGGAACAGATACGCAGTATTTT
CDR3aa: CASSLGDRGGTDTQYF

j_gene: TRBJ1-5
abundance: NA
d_gene: NA
v_gene: TRBV30
CDR3nt: TGTGCCTGGAGTGGGGGGATCAATCAGCCCCAGCATTTT
CDR3aa: CAWSGGINQPQHF

j_gene: TRBJ2-7
abundance: NA
d_gene: TRBD2
v_gene: TRBV7-7
CDR3nt: TGTGCTAGCAGCTTAGCGCTAGCGGGCGAAGGCGAGCAGTACTTC
CDR3aa: CASSLALAGEGEQYF

j_gene: TRBJ2-3
abundance: NA
d_gene: TRBD2
v_gene: TRBV7-9
CDR3nt: TGTGCCAGCAGCCCCAGACTAGCGGGAATCACAGATACGCAGTATTTT
CDR3aa: CASSPRLAGITDTQYF

j_gene: TRBJ2-3
abundance: NA
d_gene: NA
v_gene: TRBV11-2
CDR3nt: TGTGCCAGCAGCTTCCGGGCAAGCACAGATACGCAGTATTTT
CDR3aa: CASSFRASTDTQYF

j_gene: TRBJ2-6
abundance: NA
d_gene: TRBD2
v_gene: TRBV4-3
CDR3nt: TGCGCCAGCAGCCAAGATCCCCAGCGGGAGGGCCCCTCTGGGGCCAACGTCCTGACTTTC
CDR3aa: CASSQDPQREGPSGANVLTF

j_gene: TRBJ2-7
abundance: NA
d_gene: NA
v_gene: TRBV2
CDR3nt: TGTGCCAGCAGTGGGGGGACATATTCCTACGAGCAGTACTTC
CDR3aa: CASSGGTYSYEQYF

j_gene: TRBJ1-1
abundance: NA
d_gene: NA
v_gene: TRBV30
CDR3nt: TGTGCCTGGAGTGTACAAGGGGGGGTCGTGGCTTTCTTT
CDR3aa: CAWSVQGGVVAFF

j_gene: TRBJ2-2
abundance: NA
d_gene: NA
v_gene: TRBV28
CDR3nt: TGTGCCAGCAGTTTATGGGGCACCGGGGAGCTGTTTTTT
CDR3aa: CASSLWGTGELFF

j_gene: TRBJ2-1
abundance: NA
d_gene: TRBD2
v_gene: TRBV4-3
CDR3nt: TGCGCCAGCAGCCAAACCGGGAGGGCGCATGAGCAGTTCTTC
CDR3aa: CASSQTGRAHEQFF

j_gene: TRBJ2-7
abundance: NA
d_gene: NA
v_gene: TRBV7-6
CDR3nt: TGTGCCAGCAGCTTAGGGGGGACTCCCTCCATTGCCGAGCAGTACTTC
CDR3aa: CASSLGGTPSIAEQYF

j_gene: TRBJ1-1
abundance: NA
d_gene: NA
v_gene: TRBV11-2
CDR3nt: TGTGCCAGCAGCTTAGGGTGGGGCACTGAAGCTTTCTTT
CDR3aa: CASSLGWGTEAFF

j_gene: TRBJ2-1
abundance: NA
d_gene: NA
v_gene: TRBV13
CDR3nt: TGTGCCAGCAGCTTATTGGGTGAGCAGTTCTTC
CDR3aa: CASSLLGEQFF

j_gene: TRBJ2-2
abundance: NA
d_gene: TRBD2
v_gene: TRBV28
CDR3nt: TGTGCCAGCAGTCCCTGGACTAGCGGCTTCACCGGGGAGCTGTTTTTT
CDR3aa: CASSPWTSGFTGELFF

j_gene: TRBJ1-1
abundance: once
d_gene: NA
v_gene: TRBV10-1
CDR3nt: TGCGCCAGCAGTGACGGGGTGAACACTGAAGCTTTCTTT
CDR3aa: CASSDGVNTEAFF

j_gene: TRBJ2-5
abundance: NA
d_gene: TRBD2
v_gene: TRBV11-2
CDR3nt: TGTGCCAGCAGCTTCTTATCTCTAGCGGGCCAAGAGACCCAGTACTTC
CDR3aa: CASSFLSLAGQETQYF

j_gene: TRBJ2-2
abundance: NA
d_gene: TRBD1
v_gene: TRBV6-1
CDR3nt: TGTGCCAGCAGTGGACAGGGGCCCACCGGGGAGCTGTTTTTT
CDR3aa: CASSGQGPTGELFF

j_gene: TRBJ2-6
abundance: NA
d_gene: NA
v_gene: TRBV5-4
CDR3nt: TGTGCCAGCAGACCCCAGGGTTCTGGGGCCAACGTCCTGACTTTC
CDR3aa: CASRPQGSGANVLTF

j_gene: TRBJ2-3
abundance: NA
d_gene: NA
v_gene: TRBV5-4
CDR3nt: TGTGCCAGCAGCTTGGGGCTAGCTGTACCAGATACGCAGTATTTT
CDR3aa: CASSLGLAVPDTQYF

j_gene: TRBJ2-7
abundance: NA
d_gene: TRBD2
v_gene: TRBV27
CDR3nt: TGTGCCAGCAGTTTAAGAACTATTAGCGGGAGGACCCATTACGAGCAGTACTTC
CDR3aa: CASSLRTISGRTHYEQYF

j_gene: TRBJ2-6
abundance: NA
d_gene: NA
v_gene: TRBV7-7
CDR3nt: TGTGCCAGCAGCACACCACAAAGTCGGGCCAACGTCCTGACTTTC
CDR3aa: CASSTPQSRANVLTF

j_gene: TRBJ1-3
abundance: NA
d_gene: NA
v_gene: TRBV18
CDR3nt: TGTGCCAGCTCAGACAACTCTGGAAACACCATATATTTT
CDR3aa: CASSDNSGNTIYF

j_gene: TRBJ2-1
abundance: NA
d_gene: NA
v_gene: TRBV10-3
CDR3nt: TGTGCCATCAGAGTCCAGGCTCTGGGCTCCTACAATGAGCAGTTCTTC
CDR3aa: CAIRVQALGSYNEQFF

j_gene: TRBJ2-5
abundance: NA
d_gene: NA
v_gene: TRBV6-1
CDR3nt: TGTGCCAGCAGTGGACAGGAGGCGGAGACCCAGTACTTC
CDR3aa: CASSGQEAETQYF

j_gene: TRBJ1-3
abundance: NA
d_gene: NA
v_gene: TRBV7-9
CDR3nt: TGTGCCAGCAGCAGGGGATTATCTGGAAACACCATATATTTT
CDR3aa: CASSRGLSGNTIYF

j_gene: TRBJ2-3
abundance: NA
d_gene: NA
v_gene: TRBV11-3
CDR3nt: TGTGCCAGCAGCCCCCCCGGCACAGATACGCAGTATTTT
CDR3aa: CASSPPGTDTQYF

j_gene: TRBJ2-4
abundance: NA
d_gene: NA
v_gene: TRBV18
CDR3nt: TGTGCCAGCTCACCAATTAAAGGGACTGCCAAAAACATTCAGTACTTC
CDR3aa: CASSPIKGTAKNIQYF

j_gene: TRBJ1-4
abundance: NA
d_gene: TRBD1
v_gene: TRBV5-1
CDR3nt: TGCGCCAGCAGCTTGGGGACCGGGACAGGGGGCGAAAAACTGTTTTTT
CDR3aa: CASSLGTGTGGEKLFF

j_gene: TRBJ1-2
abundance: NA
d_gene: NA
v_gene: TRBV11-2
CDR3nt: TGTGCCAGCAGCTTAGATTCCGCGTACGGTGGCTACACCTTC
CDR3aa: CASSLDSAYGGYTF

j_gene: TRBJ1-2
abundance: NA
d_gene: NA
v_gene: TRBV5-4
CDR3nt: TGTGCCAGCAGCAGGCGGTCCCCGGATGGCTACACCTTC
CDR3aa: CASSRRSPDGYTF

j_gene: TRBJ1-3
abundance: NA
d_gene: TRBD1
v_gene: TRBV5-1
CDR3nt: TGCGCCAGCAGCACCCGTCCGGGACAGACTTCTGGAAACACCATATATTTT
CDR3aa: CASSTRPGQTSGNTIYF

j_gene: TRBJ2-1
abundance: NA
d_gene: NA
v_gene: TRBV19
CDR3nt: TGTGCCAGCGGGGGGCCCTACAATGAGCAGTTCTTC
CDR3aa: CASGGPYNEQFF

j_gene: TRBJ1-1
abundance: NA
d_gene: NA
v_gene: TRBV6-1
CDR3nt: TGTGCCAGCAGTGAAGCATCTCAGACGCGAGCTTTCTTT
CDR3aa: CASSEASQTRAFF

j_gene: TRBJ2-1
abundance: NA
d_gene: NA
v_gene: TRBV6-4
CDR3nt: TGTGCCAGCAGTGGAGGCGAGAGCTCCTACAATGAGCAGTTCTTC
CDR3aa: CASSGGESSYNEQFF

j_gene: TRBJ2-5
abundance: NA
d_gene: TRBD2
v_gene: TRBV23-1
CDR3nt: TGCGCCAGCAGTCAAAAACTAGCGGGAGACCAAGAGACCCAGTACTTC
CDR3aa: CASSQKLAGDQETQYF

j_gene: TRBJ2-1
abundance: NA
d_gene: NA
v_gene: TRBV7-3
CDR3nt: TGTGCCAGCAGCTCAGGAGGGAATGAGCAGTTCTTC
CDR3aa: CASSSGGNEQFF

j_gene: TRBJ2-7
abundance: NA
d_gene: TRBD2
v_gene: TRBV29-1
CDR3nt: TGCAGCGTTGAAGATCGACGCCGGGGGGACGAGCAGTACTTC
CDR3aa: CSVEDRRRGDEQYF

j_gene: TRBJ1-4
abundance: NA
d_gene: TRBD1
v_gene: TRBV28
CDR3nt: TGTGCCAGCAGTCTGGATGCCCCAGGGGGAACTAATGAAAAACTGTTTTTT
CDR3aa: CASSLDAPGGTNEKLFF

j_gene: TRBJ1-5
abundance: NA
d_gene: NA
v_gene: TRBV5-4
CDR3nt: TGTGCCAGCAGCTTAAGCGGGGTAGGCCAGCCCCAGCATTTT
CDR3aa: CASSLSGVGQPQHF

j_gene: TRBJ2-7
abundance: NA
d_gene: NA
v_gene: TRBV25-1
CDR3nt: TGTGCCAGCAGTGAATCCGGGTTCCAGGGGAAGGCCTACGAGCAGTACTTC
CDR3aa: CASSESGFQGKAYEQYF